This T cell receptor beta chain emerged from a study of T-cell memory formation after mild COVID-19 (dated by TCRdb to about 2021). For the study in its entirety: TCR sequence clusters from the two donors were largely donor specific. In a couple of donors, T-cell clones that expanded and contracted after mild COVID-19 were tracked by sequencing TCRalpha and TCRbeta repertoires over time. The cohort was made up of two young adult volunteers, one female and one male, who were previously healthy. What the study reported, not specific to this receptor: The detection of some responding clones in pre-infection memory suggests that pre-existing cross-reactive memory T cells joined the SARS-CoV-2 response. From day 15 to 85, contracting clones showed balanced CD4/CD8 phenotypes, whereas a second wave of clones that expanded from day 15 to 37 leaned towards CD4+. SARS-CoV-2 specificity was not confirmed for the second-wave clones peaking on day 37. Contracting CD4+ clones appeared mostly in the CM and EM memory subsets, whereas CD8+ clones were enriched in EMRA. The study included only a couple of mild cases, and larger cohorts that include severe cases with pre-infection samples were judged to be necessary.

Note on this clonotype: The antigen this receptor binds is unknown. No quality values exist for individual bases; no much larger clone is one base distant.

These reads were obtained on an Illumina NovaSeq 6000. Using 5'RACE with constant-segment primers, TCRalpha and TCRbeta cDNA libraries were constructed, with sample barcodes and unique molecular identifiers added in the process. Trizol reagent was used to extract RNA from every sample. Library amplification was performed in two PCR steps, and a second sample barcode and Illumina TruSeq adapters were introduced in the second step. Sequencing of libraries was performed on an Illumina NovaSeq with 2 x 150 bp paired-end reads. Under the source paper's analysis protocol: Reads were demultiplexed and collapsed into UMI-guided consensus sequences with migec v1.2.7. Using mixcr v2.1.11, UMI consensuses were aligned to TRA and TRB V and J templates and then assembled into clonotypes. A clonotype was counted as expanded or contracted only when both edgeR and NoisET called the clonotype significant, with the noise models trained on biological replicates. For edgeR calls, the cutoffs were a false discovery rate-adjusted p below 0.01 and a log2 fold-change threshold of 1. As an exploratory analysis of dynamics, max-normalized trajectories of the 1000 most abundant clonotypes were examined with PCA combined with hierarchical clustering. The CD4 or CD8 phenotype of responding clones was assigned using the separately sequenced CD4+ and CD8+ repertoires. Starting from the raw public reads, TCRdb applied fastp trimming at Q25, assembled clones with MiXCR and retained in-frame beta chains. Each CDR3 protein gets just one entry, which takes the most common genes and DNA from the rows behind it. These V and J calls derive from TCRdb rather than the authors' analysis. The sample contains around 250,000 distinct CDR3 sequences, around 15% of them found a single time. Of the sample, 22% is held by the ten largest clones.

The CDR3 measures 11 amino acids from cysteine to phenylalanine. The sequence is cut down to CDR3 DNA, 33 bases in frame from base 1. The V end loses 1 base and the J end loses 12 bases, and a stretch of 10 bases separates them. The CDR1 and CDR2 encoded by the germline V gene (reference sequence) are SEHNR and FQNEAQ. PBMCs were isolated by Ficoll-Paque density gradient centrifugation. The TCR comes from a man aged 18 to 35 who had mild COVID-19 (a few samples of this study predate the infection). The sample titles of this study are shuffled in the database, so cell type and time point are left out; the donor was told from shared clones. Material: PBMCs or a T cell subset sorted from them (not recorded which). The chain couples TRBV7-9 to TRBJ2-7; the D gene assignment is ambiguous. The nucleotide sequence reads TGTGCCAGCAGCTTAGGGAAATATCCGTACTTC. This codes for CASSLGKYPYF. Outside the CDR3, residues come from the reference TRBV7-9 and TRBJ2-7 proteins, so the full variable domain is: DTGVSQNPRHKITKRGQNVTFRCDPISEHNRLYWYRQTLGQGPEFLTYFQNEAQLEKSRLLSDRFSAERPKGSFSTLEIQRTEQGDSAMYLCASSLGKYPYFGPGTRLTVT.